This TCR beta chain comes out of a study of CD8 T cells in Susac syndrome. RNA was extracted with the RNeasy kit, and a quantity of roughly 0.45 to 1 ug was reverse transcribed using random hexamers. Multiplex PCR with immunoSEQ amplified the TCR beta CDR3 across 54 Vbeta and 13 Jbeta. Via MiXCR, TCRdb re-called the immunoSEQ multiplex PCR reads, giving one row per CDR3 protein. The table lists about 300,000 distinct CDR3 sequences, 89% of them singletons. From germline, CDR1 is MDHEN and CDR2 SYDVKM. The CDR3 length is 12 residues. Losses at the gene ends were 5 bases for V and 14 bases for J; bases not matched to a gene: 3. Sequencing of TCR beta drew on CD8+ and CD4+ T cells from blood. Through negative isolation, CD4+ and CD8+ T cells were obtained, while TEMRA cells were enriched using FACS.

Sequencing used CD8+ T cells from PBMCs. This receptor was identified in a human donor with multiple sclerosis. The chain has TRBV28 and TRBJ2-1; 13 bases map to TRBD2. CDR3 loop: CASSPGTSGEFF. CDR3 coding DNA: TGTGCCAGCAGTCCCGGGACTAGCGGGGAGTTCTTC.